These T cell receptor beta chains were read from a single sample in a study of PD-1 blockade in classical Hodgkin lymphoma. Generated by immunoSEQ multiplex PCR, the TCRdb table keeps only in-frame clones and is missing some. This sample has roughly 70,000 clones, with 93% found just once. Input material: peripheral blood mononuclear cells (PBMCs). These receptors originate from a human donor with classical Hodgkin lymphoma. The CDR3 runs from the conserved cysteine through the conserved F or W. The D gene is left open where the match is weak. Clone size is stated in some rows and not others, as once, few, many or a class when expanded.

.,TRBD1,TRBV11-2,TRBJ1-1,CASSLGVGRGHQGAFF,TGTGCCAGCAGCTTAGGAGTTGGCAGGGGGCATCAGGGAGCTTTCTTT
.,TRBD1,TRBV5-1,TRBJ1-1,CASSTNGQGGSTEAFF,TGCGCCAGCAGCACCAACGGACAGGGAGGTAGCACTGAAGCTTTCTTT
.,.,TRBV7-2,TRBJ1-1,CASSLFGYTEAFF,TGTGCCAGCAGCTTATTTGGGTACACTGAAGCTTTCTTT
few,.,TRBV5-6,TRBJ1-2,CASSLFGYGYTF,TGTGCCAGCAGCTTGTTTGGCTATGGCTACACCTTC
.,.,TRBV7-2,TRBJ1-1,CASSGSLYTEAFF,TGTGCCAGCAGCGGAAGCCTTTACACTGAAGCTTTCTTT
few,TRBD1,TRBV10-3,TRBJ1-6,CAISRTGQGNSPLHF,TGTGCCATCAGCAGAACGGGACAGGGGAACTCACCCCTCCACTTT
.,TRBD2,TRBV4-1,TRBJ2-2,CASSLDSGGANTGELFF,TGCGCCAGCAGCCTGGATAGCGGGGGGGCAAACACCGGGGAGCTGTTTTTT
few,TRBD2,TRBV6-1,TRBJ2-1,CASSEVSGGHNEQFF,TGTGCCAGCAGTGAAGTAAGCGGGGGTCACAATGAGCAGTTCTTC
.,TRBD1,TRBV9,TRBJ2-7,CASSPWGTGPNYEQYF,TGTGCCAGCAGCCCATGGGGGACAGGACCTAACTACGAGCAGTACTTC
.,.,TRBV5-4,TRBJ2-3,CASSSGEARSADTQYF,TGTGCCAGCAGCTCCGGGGAGGCTAGGTCCGCCGATACGCAGTATTTT
few,TRBD1,TRBV5-1,TRBJ2-4,CASSLVQGENIQYF,TGCGCCAGCAGCTTGGTTCAGGGGGAAAACATTCAGTACTTC
once,.,TRBV5-1,TRBJ2-5,CASSSTGTEQETQYF,TGCGCCAGCAGCTCAACCGGGACTGAGCAAGAGACCCAGTACTTC
.,.,TRBV7-2,TRBJ2-5,CASSSIFIETQYF,TGTGCCAGCAGCTCGATATTCATAGAGACCCAGTACTTC
.,TRBD1,TRBV18,TRBJ1-5,CASSPPTVRGRNNQPQHF,TGTGCCAGCTCACCACCGACGGTCAGGGGGCGAAACAATCAGCCCCAGCATTTT
.,.,TRBV2,TRBJ2-3,CASSVSAPRVLHTQYF,TGTGCCAGCAGTGTGAGCGCCCCGCGGGTCCTGCATACGCAGTATTTT
once,.,TRBV9,TRBJ1-1,CASSVVPDTYTEAFF,TGTGCCAGCAGCGTAGTTCCGGACACTTACACTGAAGCTTTCTTT
.,.,TRBV7-2,TRBJ2-1,CASSLATSNEQFF,TGTGCCAGCAGCTTAGCGACCTCCAATGAGCAGTTCTTC
.,TRBD2,TRBV7-6,TRBJ2-1,CASSSRASGINEQFF,TGTGCCAGCAGCTCCCGGGCTAGCGGCATCAATGAGCAGTTCTTC
.,TRBD1,TRBV11-3,TRBJ2-7,CASSLGKTGEDEQYF,TGTGCCAGCAGCTTAGGGAAGACAGGGGAGGACGAGCAGTACTTC
.,.,TRBV5-4,TRBJ1-1,CASSSDFNTEAFF,TGTGCCAGCAGCTCTGATTTTAACACTGAAGCTTTCTTT
.,TRBD2,TRBV18,TRBJ2-1,CASSPPGGRWYEQFF,TGTGCCAGCTCACCACCGGGCGGGAGATGGTATGAGCAGTTCTTC
.,TRBD1,TRBV6-5,TRBJ2-7,CASSLLGQGSNEQYF,TGTGCCAGCAGTTTACTGGGACAGGGTTCCAACGAGCAGTACTTC
.,.,TRBV29-1,TRBJ1-2,CSVEQLANYGYTF,TGCAGCGTTGAACAGTTAGCTAACTATGGCTACACCTTC
.,TRBD1,TRBV5-4,TRBJ1-3,CASSGTGAGNTIYF,TGTGCCAGCAGCGGAACAGGGGCTGGAAACACCATATATTTT
.,TRBD1,TRBV27,TRBJ2-7,CASSTETGGRDEQYF,TGTGCCAGCAGTACTGAAACAGGGGGGCGTGACGAGCAGTACTTC
.,TRBD2,TRBV14,TRBJ2-5,CASSHLLAGGETQYF,TGTGCCAGCAGCCATCTTCTAGCGGGAGGAGAGACCCAGTACTTC
.,TRBD2,TRBV5-4,TRBJ2-3,CASSPVAGAGTDTQYF,TGTGCCAGCAGCCCGGTAGCGGGAGCGGGCACAGATACGCAGTATTTT
.,.,TRBV5-4,TRBJ1-2,CASSLAGLNYGYTF,TGTGCCAGCAGCTTGGCCGGGCTAAACTATGGCTACACCTTC
.,TRBD1,TRBV5-4,TRBJ1-2,CASSLLRDRSGYTF,TGTGCCAGCAGCTTGCTCCGGGACAGGTCCGGCTACACCTTC
.,.,TRBV2,TRBJ2-1,CASTRDPQYNEQFF,TGTGCCAGCACTCGGGACCCGCAGTACAATGAGCAGTTCTTC
.,TRBD1,TRBV5-1,TRBJ2-1,CASSPPGGSYNEQFF,TGCGCCAGCAGCCCTCCAGGGGGATCCTACAATGAGCAGTTCTTC
.,.,TRBV20-1,TRBJ2-5,CSAAVGETQYF,TGCAGTGCTGCAGTGGGGGAGACCCAGTACTTC
once,TRBD1,TRBV5-4,TRBJ2-3,CASRPFGSGGVSDTQYF,TGTGCCAGCAGACCCTTCGGATCAGGGGGAGTCTCGGATACGCAGTATTTT
.,TRBD1,TRBV7-2,TRBJ2-3,CASSLDRGKDTQYF,TGTGCCAGCAGCTTAGACAGGGGAAAAGATACGCAGTATTTT
once,.,TRBV6-5,TRBJ1-1,CASSDTIWGTEAFF,TGTGCCAGCAGCGACACGATTTGGGGCACTGAAGCTTTCTTT
.,.,TRBV6-6,TRBJ2-7,CASSAGVNYEQYF,TGTGCCAGCAGTGCAGGGGTCAACTACGAGCAGTACTTC
.,.,TRBV29-1,TRBJ1-1,CSPRGTEAFF,TGCAGCCCTAGGGGAACTGAAGCTTTCTTT
.,.,TRBV29-1,TRBJ1-2,CSARTGSHGYTF,TGCAGCGCCAGAACGGGGAGCCATGGCTACACCTTC
.,TRBD2,TRBV30,TRBJ2-1,CAWSRAGGYEQFF,TGTGCCTGGAGTCGTGCGGGAGGGTATGAGCAGTTCTTC
.,TRBD2,TRBV11-3,TRBJ2-1,CASSPFGGRVNEQFF,TGTGCCAGCAGCCCTTTTGGCGGGAGGGTAAATGAGCAGTTCTTC
.,.,TRBV28,TRBJ1-4,CASSASGPGSVNEKLFF,TGTGCCAGCAGTGCCTCGGGACCCGGTTCGGTTAATGAAAAACTGTTTTTT